These 25 T cell receptor beta chains were sequenced from one sample in a study of cytomegalovirus exposure and HLA in healthy donors. PCR amplification relied on 60 Vbeta primers (plus 13 Jbeta primers). Assay: immunoSEQ multiplex PCR; the TCRdb copy retains only in-frame clones and omits some. The sample lists roughly 140,000 clones, just under 65% occurring once. The material sequenced was PBMCs. These receptors were obtained from an older woman in good health and CMV-seropositive.

The gene calls are TRBV6-6 and TRBJ1-5, with 8 bases identical to TRBD1. The CDR3 runs to 15 residues. The junction had 13 bases not matched to a gene; V was cut back by 6 bases and J by 9 bases. The germline V gene has CDR1 MNHNY and CDR2 SVGAGI (reference sequence). The CDR3 region has the DNA TGTGCCAGCAGCCTAGGACAGGGACGGGCCGGGCCCCAGCATTTT. The encoded protein is CASSLGQGRAGPQHF.

This clone has a handful of counts. The chain couples TRBV4-1 to TRBJ2-5; 14 positions match TRBD2. CDR1 MGHRA and CDR2 YSYEKL come from the germline V gene. V gave up 3 bases and J gave up 5 bases; unmatched junction bases: 5. This CDR3 is built from 16 residues. The CDR3 region has the DNA TGCGCCAGCAGCCAGGGGACTAGCGGGAGTCGGGAGACCCAGTACTTC. Translated, it gives CASSQGTSGSRETQYF.

The V call is TRBV7-2, the J call TRBJ2-7; the D gene is possibly TRBD2 (6 bases). The CDR3 sequence is 15 residues long. Germline CDR1 reads SGHTA; CDR2 reads FQGNSA. The ends were cut back, 5 bases at V and 3 bases at J, with 17 bases in the middle. CDR3 nucleotide sequence: TGTGCCAGCAGCGTCTCCGGGACTTCGGACTACGAGCAGTACTTC. This translates into CASSVSGTSDYEQYF.

In DNA form, the CDR3 reads TGTGCCTGGAGTCGCATGGGACTAGCGGGAGGCAATGAGCAGTTCTTC. Translation gives CAWSRMGLAGGNEQFF. The genes are TRBV30 and TRBJ2-1, with 15 bases that match TRBD2. Germline-derived CDR1 and CDR2 are GTSNPN and SVGIG (reference sequence). The CDR3 runs 16 residues. The junction had 5 bases not matched to a gene; V was cut back by 2 bases and J by 6 bases.

This clone has just one count. This chain's CDR3 is CASSGTDRGMGGYTF. DNA for the CDR3: TGCGCCAGCAGCGGGACGGACAGGGGGATGGGGGGCTACACCTTC. This chain uses TRBV5-1 with TRBJ1-2; the match to TRBD1 covers 10 bases. V dropped 4 bases and J dropped 8; count of bases not matched to a gene: 11. The germline V gene has CDR1 SGHRS and CDR2 YFSETQ. CDR3 length equals 15 residues.

CDR3 protein: CAWSGLEGALHEQFF. The CDR3, as DNA: TGTGCCTGGAGTGGGCTAGAAGGGGCCCTGCATGAGCAGTTCTTC. The chain is built from TRBV30 and TRBJ2-1; possible D gene TRBD1, 5 bases. The V gene lost 1 base and the J gene lost 8 bases, with 18 bases spanning the gap. Germline CDR1 GTSNPN, CDR2 SVGIG (reference sequence). There are 15 residues in the CDR3.

The chain links TRBV28 to TRBJ2-1; 10 positions match TRBD1. Germline assignment: CDR1 MDHEN and CDR2 SYDVKM. Trimming removed 5 bases from V and 5 bases from J; junction bases left unmatched: 3. The CDR3 is 14 residues long. The DNA of the CDR3 is TGTGCCAGCAGTAGACAGGGGGCGGACAATGAGCAGTTCTTC. It specifies CASSRQGADNEQFF.

CDR3 DNA: TGCGCCAGCAGCGGACCTGGACAGGGGATGACTGAAGCTTTCTTT. Protein sequence: CASSGPGQGMTEAFF. The V and J genes are TRBV5-1 and TRBJ1-1, with 9 bases matching TRBD1. The V and J ends lost 4 bases and 5 bases, in that order; junction bases with no gene match: 9. Germline lookup yields CDR1 SGHRS and CDR2 YFSETQ. The CDR3 totals 15 residues.

V and J are TRBV9 and TRBJ1-1; 7 positions match TRBD1. Trimming took 1 base from V and 2 from J; bases not matched to a gene: 5. Germline CDR1 SGDLS, CDR2 YYNGEE. The CDR3 length is 15 residues. This CDR3 reads CASSVWDSQNTEAFF. DNA of the CDR3: TGTGCCAGCAGCGTATGGGACAGCCAAAACACTGAAGCTTTCTTT.

V usage is TRBV5-6 and J usage is TRBJ2-6; no reliable D call. The V end was cut by 2 bases, the J end by 1 base, with 7 bases between. The CDR3 is made up of 15 amino acids. Germline values: CDR1 SGHDT, CDR2 YYEEEE. The CDR3 DNA follows: TGTGCCAGCAGCTTACAGCTTTCTGGGGCCAACGTCCTGACTTTC. Its translation is CASSLQLSGANVLTF.

This clone has only a few counts. The chain carries TRBV7-3 and TRBJ2-1; 10 positions agree with TRBD2. The J segment lost 9 bases and the V segment lost 5 bases, leaving 10 bases of the junction unmatched. Germline V gene data show CDR1 as SGHTA and CDR2 as FQGTGA. This CDR3 has 15 amino acids. The CDR3 reads CASSPSGTSEVEQFF. The CDR3 DNA reads as TGTGCCAGCAGCCCAAGTGGGACTAGCGAGGTTGAGCAGTTCTTC.

The V call is TRBV18, the J call TRBJ2-1; D possibly corresponds to TRBD1 (5 bases). The CDR3 runs 15 residues. With 0 bases removed from V and 6 bases from J, the gap between germline ends came to 12 bases. Germline V lookup: CDR1 KGHSH, CDR2 LQKENI. CDR3 amino acids: CASSPPAGKGNEQFF. The DNA of the CDR3 is TGTGCCAGCTCACCACCGGCAGGGAAGGGCAATGAGCAGTTCTTC.

V and J are TRBV7-6 and TRBJ1-5; unclear D gene. This CDR3 has 13 residues. The germline CDR1 and CDR2 sequences are SGHVS and FNYEAQ. V lost 3 bases and J 4 bases, leaving 7 bases between the germline ends. Here the CDR3 DNA reads TGTGCCAGCAGCTTTAACGCGAATCAGCCCCAGCATTTT. Translated, it gives CASSFNANQPQHF.

The chain employs TRBV7-2 and TRBJ2-3; D is unclear. The germline V gene has CDR1 SGHTA and CDR2 FQGNSA. V lost 5 bases to trimming and J lost 0 bases, with 12 bases between them. This CDR3 is 15 amino acids long. CDR3 DNA sequence: TGTGCCAGCAGCCTTCTGGCGGCTAGCACAGATACGCAGTATTTT. It yields the protein CASSLLAASTDTQYF.

The chain employs TRBV7-6 and TRBJ2-7; D might be TRBD1 (5 bases). This CDR3 region has 15 residues. Germline CDR1 reads SGHVS; CDR2 reads FNYEAQ. Trimming took 3 bases from V and 2 from J, leaving 14 bases between them. This chain's CDR3 is CASSFQQGPTYEQYF. The DNA of the CDR3 is TGTGCCAGCAGCTTCCAGCAGGGCCCAACCTACGAGCAGTACTTC. Full variable domain (remainder filled in from reference TRBV7-6 and TRBJ2-7): GAGVSQSPRYKVTKRGQDVALRCDPISGHVSLYWYRQALGQGPEFLTYFNYEAQQDKSGLPNDRFSAERPEGSISTLTIQRTEQRDSAMYRCASSFQQGPTYEQYFGPGTRLTVT.

This clone was seen a few times. The chain carries TRBV15 and TRBJ1-4; D may be TRBD1 (6 bases). Trimming removed 6 bases at V and 5 bases at J, with 10 bases between. The germline V gene encodes CDR1 LNHNV and CDR2 YYDKDF (reference sequence). This CDR3 is 13 amino acids long. The CDR3 DNA is TGTGCCACCAGAATACAGGGAAATGAAAAACTGTTTTTT. It encodes CATRIQGNEKLFF.

This clone occurred a few times. The chain employs TRBV11-2 and TRBJ2-3; 12 bases line up with TRBD2. Germline V gives CDR1 SGHAT, CDR2 FQNNGV. V was pared by 2 bases and J by 5 bases, with 8 bases of the junction left unmatched. This CDR3 region has 17 residues. CDR3 sequence (DNA): TGTGCCAGCAGCTTAAGACTAGCGGGAGTGGGGGTAGATACGCAGTATTTT. It is translated as CASSLRLAGVGVDTQYF.

The V gene is TRBV30, the J gene TRBJ2-1; TRBD2 matches at 7 bases. J lost 9 bases, V lost 0 bases, and 8 bases had no gene match. This CDR3 comprises 14 residues. CDR1 and CDR2 from the germline V gene are GTSNPN and SVGIG (reference sequence). The CDR3: CAWSVRGVRGEQFF. The DNA of the CDR3 is TGTGCCTGGAGTGTACGGGGGGTGAGGGGTGAGCAGTTCTTC.

The gene calls are TRBV7-2 and TRBJ2-7; the match to TRBD2 covers 10 bases. Germline V gene sequence: CDR1 SGHTA, CDR2 FQGNSA. The V and J ends lost 5 bases and 4 bases, in that order; junction bases with no gene match: 8. The CDR3 loop spans 15 amino acids. CDR3 sequence (DNA): TGTGCCAGCAGCGCTGGACTAGCGGCCTATTACGAGCAGTACTTC. Protein: CASSAGLAAYYEQYF.

In this sample, this clone turned up a few times. The chain is built from TRBV6-1 and TRBJ1-2; TRBD1 agrees at 7 bases. CDR3 size: 14 residues. V shed 6 bases and J 3 bases; nucleotides not matched to a gene: 7. Germline V gene data show CDR1 as MNHNS and CDR2 as SASEGT. CDR3 DNA sequence: TGTGCCAGCAGAGGGACAGTGCTCGACTATGGCTACACCTTC. It translates to CASRGTVLDYGYTF.

This clone was counted a few times. The V call is TRBV5-4, the J call TRBJ2-5, with 10 bases identical to TRBD1. Trimming took 4 bases from V and 4 from J; bases not matched to a gene: 10. This CDR3 region has 16 residues. Per germline, CDR1 SGHNT and CDR2 YYREEE (reference sequence). CDR3 nucleotide sequence: TGTGCCAGCAGCGTCCGGGACAGGGGCGTAGGAGAGACCCAGTACTTC. It encodes CASSVRDRGVGETQYF.

This rearrangement joins TRBV18 to TRBJ1-5, with TRBD1 matching 9 bases. Germline-derived CDR1 and CDR2 are KGHSH and LQKENI. V gave up 3 bases and J gave up 4 bases; unmatched junction bases: 7. The CDR3 covers 16 residues. CDR3 DNA: TGTGCCAGCTCACCCGACCGGGGACAGGGAAATCAGCCCCAGCATTTT. Translating gives CASSPDRGQGNQPQHF.

The table lists this clone with a few counts. The chain has TRBV25-1 and TRBJ2-7, with D hard to call. This CDR3 is built from 15 residues. Germline V gene sequence: CDR1 MGHDK, CDR2 SYGVNS. With 4 bases removed from V and 0 bases from J, the gap between germline ends came to 13 bases. The CDR3, as DNA: TGTGCCAGCAGTGGCCGACACCTAAACTCCTACGAGCAGTACTTC. This sequence encodes CASSGRHLNSYEQYF.

This clone was seen only a few times. For the CDR3, the DNA is TGTGCCAGCAGTTCCACAAGGGGCGATCCCCTCCACTTT. Its translation: CASSSTRGDPLHF. The chain uses TRBV28 and TRBJ1-6, with D possibly matching TRBD1 (5 bases). The CDR3 extends over 13 amino acids. From germline, CDR1 is MDHEN and CDR2 SYDVKM. V lost 4 bases, J lost 13 bases, and 14 bases lay in between.

The CDR3 bases are TGTGCCACCAGCCGGACAGGGGGCAATCAGCCCCAGCATTTT. Its translation is CATSRTGGNQPQHF. V usage is TRBV15 and J usage is TRBJ1-5, with 9 bases that match TRBD1. V lost 5 bases to trimming and J lost 2 bases; unmatched junction nucleotides: 1. Per the germline V gene, CDR1 is LNHNV and CDR2 is YYDKDF (reference sequence). CDR3 size: 14 residues.